This T cell receptor (beta chain) was found in a study of cytomegalovirus exposure and HLA in healthy donors. Whole-study findings and limits: Cytomegalovirus status was reportedly diagnosed by the classifier with high specificity and sensitivity. Clonal expansion, a later analysis showed, was greater in HLA-associated TCR beta chains than in equally common others. Analyses of presence and absence presupposed an approximately uniform sequencing depth across donors. A later analysis found that most CMV-associated TCR beta chains appeared HLA-restricted.

60 Vbeta and 13 Jbeta primers were used in PCR. Generated by immunoSEQ multiplex PCR, the TCRdb table keeps only in-frame clones and is missing some. The repertoire consists of some 110,000 clones, with about four fifths occurring once and the leading ten covering approximately 4%. As concerns this clone: Its antigen is as yet unknown.

V shed 3 bases and J shed 2 bases, with 12 bases lying between them. This CDR3 is 14 amino acids long. Germline-derived CDR1 and CDR2 are SGHNT and YYREEE (reference sequence). The J gene is TRBJ2-7, the V gene TRBV5-4; D is uncertain. Sequenced material: PBMCs. The clonotype originates from a man aged 25-45 years in good health and CMV-seropositive. The CDR3 DNA follows: TGTGCCAGCAGCTCAATGGGCTACACCTACGAGCAGTACTTC. Amino acids: CASSSMGYTYEQYF.